What follows are 9 T cell receptor beta chains derived from one specimen sequenced in a study of shared clonotypes between healthy human individuals. Produced via immunoSEQ multiplex PCR; TCRdb's table is partial and in-frame only. This sample yields around 1.6 million clones, of which nearly 99% are seen a single time; around 0.45% belongs to the top ten. The sample taken for sequencing was naive CD4+ T cells sorted from blood. The subset here: CD45RA+ positively selected. These TCRs come from a man aged 30 to 39 in good health.

This chain connects TRBV7-2 to TRBJ2-2; TRBD2 matches 7 bases. The junction had 2 bases not matched to a gene; V was cut back by 0 bases and J by 1 base. Per germline, CDR1 SGHTA and CDR2 FQGNSA. The CDR3 contains 16 residues. The CDR3 here is CASSLAGGRNTGELFF. The CDR3 DNA reads TGTGCCAGCAGCTTAGCGGGCGGGAGGAACACCGGGGAGCTGTTTTTT.

The rearrangement links TRBV6-6 to TRBJ1-2; unclear D gene. The CDR3 sequence is 11 residues long. Trimming stripped 0 bases from V and 5 bases from J, with 1 base between. Germline V lookup: CDR1 MNHNY, CDR2 SVGAGI (reference sequence). This CDR3 reads CASSYSYGYTF. The CDR3, as DNA: TGTGCCAGCAGTTACTCTTATGGCTACACCTTC.

J is TRBJ2-7 and V is TRBV6-4; weak D call: TRBD2 (6 bases). Trimming removed 3 bases at V and 4 bases at J, with 16 bases between. The CDR3 runs 15 residues. Germline V gene data show CDR1 as MRHNA and CDR2 as SNTAGT. The CDR3 region is CASSDATGTPYEQYF. The CDR3 DNA follows: TGTGCCAGCAGTGATGCGACCGGGACTCCTTACGAGCAGTACTTC.

The chain links TRBV23-1 to TRBJ1-5; D call uncertain. TRBV23-1 is placed among ORFs of uncertain function. CDR3 length: 14 residues. The V end lost 7 bases, the J end lost 0 bases, and 10 bases lay between the germline ends. In nucleotides, the CDR3 is TGCGCCAGCAACAGTAGTGATAGCAATCAGCCCCAGCATTTT. Translated: CASNSSDSNQPQHF.

The chain recombines TRBV19 with TRBJ1-5; D not certain. From germline, CDR1 is LNHDA and CDR2 SQIVND (reference sequence). The CDR3 spans 13 residues. Trimming stripped 7 bases from V and 4 bases from J, with 11 bases between. The DNA of the CDR3 is TGTGCCAGTAAGATGGGCCAAAATCAGCCCCAGCATTTT. Encoded protein: CASKMGQNQPQHF.

The chain couples TRBV7-6 to TRBJ1-3; the D is unclear. Germline V CDR1 and CDR2: SGHVS, FNYEAQ. The ends were cut back, 2 bases at V and 4 bases at J, with 12 bases in the middle. This CDR3 contains 15 residues. The CDR3 loop reads CASSLSATVGNTIYF. CDR3 in DNA: TGTGCCAGCAGCTTATCGGCGACGGTGGGAAACACCATATATTTT.

This chain joins TRBV6-5 and TRBJ2-5; maybe TRBD2 (6 bases). The CDR3 runs to 13 residues. CDR1 is MNHEY and CDR2 is SVGAGI in the germline V gene. With 6 bases removed from V and 4 bases from J, the gap between germline ends came to 12 bases. DNA for the CDR3: TGTGCCAGCAGCCCTCACGGGGGAGAGACCCAGTACTTC. Protein sequence: CASSPHGGETQYF.

V gene TRBV4-1 combines with J gene TRBJ1-4; D unclear. V gave up 1 base and J gave up 4 bases, with 13 bases separating them. The length of the CDR3 is 16 residues. Germline-derived CDR1 and CDR2 are MGHRA and YSYEKL. CDR3 residues: CASSQATRIGNEKLFF. DNA for the CDR3: TGCGCCAGCAGCCAAGCCACGAGGATAGGTAATGAAAAACTGTTTTTT.

V gene TRBV4-1 combines with J gene TRBJ2-7; tentative D call: TRBD1 (6 bases). From germline, CDR1 is MGHRA and CDR2 YSYEKL. The CDR3 is 14 amino acids. Trimming removed 4 bases from V and 0 bases from J, with 10 bases in between. CDR3 in amino acids: CASSPRDTSYEQYF. The CDR3 DNA reads as TGCGCCAGCAGCCCTAGGGACACCTCCTACGAGCAGTACTTC.